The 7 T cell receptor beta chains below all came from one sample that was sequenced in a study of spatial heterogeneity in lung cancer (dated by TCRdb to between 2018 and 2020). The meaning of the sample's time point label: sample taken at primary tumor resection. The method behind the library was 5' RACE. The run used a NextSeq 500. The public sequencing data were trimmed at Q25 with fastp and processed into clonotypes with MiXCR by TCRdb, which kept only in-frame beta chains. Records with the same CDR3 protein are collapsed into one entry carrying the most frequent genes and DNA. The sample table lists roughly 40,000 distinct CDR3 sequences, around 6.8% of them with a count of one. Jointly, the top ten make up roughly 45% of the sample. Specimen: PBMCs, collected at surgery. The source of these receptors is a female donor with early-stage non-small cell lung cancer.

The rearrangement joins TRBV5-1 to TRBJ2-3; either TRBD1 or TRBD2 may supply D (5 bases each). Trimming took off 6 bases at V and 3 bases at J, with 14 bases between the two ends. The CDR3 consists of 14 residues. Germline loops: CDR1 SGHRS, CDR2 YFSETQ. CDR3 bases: TGCGCCAGCAATCGAGGGGAACGGACAGATACGCAGTATTTT. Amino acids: CASNRGERTDTQYF.

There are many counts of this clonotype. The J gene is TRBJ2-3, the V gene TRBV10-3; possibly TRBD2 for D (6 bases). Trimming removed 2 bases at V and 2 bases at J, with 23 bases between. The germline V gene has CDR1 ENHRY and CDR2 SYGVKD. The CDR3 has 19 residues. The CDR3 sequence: CAISEPVGSSRDYTDTQYF. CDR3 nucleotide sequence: TGTGCCATCAGTGAGCCGGTCGGGAGCAGTCGGGATTACACAGATACGCAGTATTTT.

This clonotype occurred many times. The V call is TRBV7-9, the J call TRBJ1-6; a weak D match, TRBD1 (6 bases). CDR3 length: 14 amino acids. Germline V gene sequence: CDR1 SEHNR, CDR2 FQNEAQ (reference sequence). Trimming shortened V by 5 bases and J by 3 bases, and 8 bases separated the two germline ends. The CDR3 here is CASSRTVYNSPLHF. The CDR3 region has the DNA TGTGCCAGCAGCCGGACAGTCTATAATTCACCCCTCCACTTT.

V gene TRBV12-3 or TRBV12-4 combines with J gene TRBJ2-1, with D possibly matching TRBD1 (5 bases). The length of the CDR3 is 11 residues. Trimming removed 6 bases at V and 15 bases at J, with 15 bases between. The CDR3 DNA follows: TGTGCCAGCAGCCTCAGGGTTGAGTCGTTCTTC. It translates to CASSLRVESFF.

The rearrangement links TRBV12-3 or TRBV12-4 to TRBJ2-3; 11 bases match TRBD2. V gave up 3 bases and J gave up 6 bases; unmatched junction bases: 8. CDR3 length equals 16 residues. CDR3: CASSLGLAASVDTQYF. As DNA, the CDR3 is TGTGCCAGCAGTTTGGGACTAGCGGCGTCAGTGGATACGCAGTATTTT.

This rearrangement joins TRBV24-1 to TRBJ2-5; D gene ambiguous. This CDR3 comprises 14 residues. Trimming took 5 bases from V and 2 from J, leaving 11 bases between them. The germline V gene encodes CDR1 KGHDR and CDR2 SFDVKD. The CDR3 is CATSALNAQETQYF. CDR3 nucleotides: TGTGCCACCAGTGCGCTGAATGCTCAAGAGACCCAGTACTTC.

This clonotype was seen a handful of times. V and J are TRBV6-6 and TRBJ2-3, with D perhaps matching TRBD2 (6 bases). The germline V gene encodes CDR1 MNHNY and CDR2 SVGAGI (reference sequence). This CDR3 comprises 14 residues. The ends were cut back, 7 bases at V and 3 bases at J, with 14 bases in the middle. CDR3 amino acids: CASTRGGMTDTQYF. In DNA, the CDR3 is TGTGCCAGCACTAGGGGAGGAATGACAGATACGCAGTATTTT.